Following are 32 T cell receptor beta chains from one sample sequenced in a study of blood T cells in healthy people across ages. A sample-barcoded 5' primer and a J-beta primer mix were used in a second PCR of about 6 to 11 cycles. TCRdb ran MiXCR on the 5' RACE reads and lists one entry per CDR3 protein. Of about 640,000 distinct CDR3 sequences detected, 58% appear once; the ten largest clones hold 30% to 45%. Source material: blood. The receptors originated from a man aged 60 to 75 in good health.

This clonotype was recorded a few times. The chain combines TRBV7-2 with TRBJ1-6; D is uncertain. This CDR3 is built from 13 residues. V was shortened by 5 bases and J by 7 bases, with 9 bases between the two germline ends. In germline, CDR1 is SGHTA, CDR2 FQGNSA. CDR3 DNA sequence: TGTGCCAGCAGCCCGAGGAAGAATTCACCCCTCCACTTT. It yields the protein CASSPRKNSPLHF.

This chain connects TRBV5-1 to TRBJ2-2; D is ambiguous. CDR1 SGHRS and CDR2 YFSETQ come from the germline V gene. V was clipped by 3 bases and J by 3 bases, with 6 bases between them. The CDR3 runs to 13 residues. The CDR3 DNA reads TGCGCCAGCAGCTCAGCCGACACCGGGGAGCTGTTTTTT. It yields the protein CASSSADTGELFF.

The chain employs TRBV5-6 and TRBJ2-1; 8 nucleotides align to TRBD2. In germline, CDR1 is SGHDT, CDR2 YYEEEE. CDR3 size: 15 residues. Losses at the gene ends were 2 bases for V and 7 bases for J; bases not matched to a gene: 8. This CDR3 reads CASSFGAGGGNEQFF. The CDR3 DNA reads as TGTGCCAGCAGCTTCGGCGCGGGGGGCGGGAATGAGCAGTTCTTC.

The gene calls are TRBV4-1 and TRBJ1-2; D ambiguous. Between the trimmed V and J ends, which lost 1 base and 0 bases, there was a span of 6 bases. Germline values: CDR1 MGHRA, CDR2 YSYEKL. The CDR3 extends over 14 amino acids. CDR3 protein: CASSQAQTNYGYTF. CDR3 nucleotides: TGCGCCAGCAGCCAAGCCCAGACTAACTATGGCTACACCTTC.

This clonotype showed up many times. A read error may be the cause here, since a much bigger clone is one base away. The chain carries TRBV6-2 or TRBV6-3 and TRBJ2-1; no clear D gene. The CDR3 is 14 residues long. From germline, CDR1 is MNHEY and CDR2 SVGEGT. In DNA form, the CDR3 reads TGTGCCAGCAGTGACTCGTTTCAATACAATGAGCAGTTCTTC. It yields the protein CASSDSFQYNEQFF.

The chain combines TRBV20-1 with TRBJ2-7; D might be TRBD2 (6 bases). Per germline, CDR1 DFQATT and CDR2 SNEGSKA (reference sequence). Trimming left V 6 bases short and J 1 base short, with 13 bases between. The CDR3 length is 13 residues. CDR3 amino acids: CSAPRGTSYEQYF. The CDR3 coding sequence is TGCAGTGCCCCACGTGGGACTTCCTACGAGCAGTACTTC.

The CDR3 reads CATSRAGTTLRAQYF. Here the CDR3 DNA reads TGTGCCACCAGCAGAGCCGGGACCACCCTGAGGGCGCAGTATTTT. V usage is TRBV15 and J usage is TRBJ2-3, with D perhaps TRBD1 or TRBD2 (5 bases each). Per the germline V gene, CDR1 is LNHNV and CDR2 is YYDKDF (reference sequence). The CDR3 has 15 amino acids. V lost 1 base to trimming and J lost 10 bases, with 18 bases between them.

This clonotype was counted between two and nine times. CDR3 residues: CASSPALARETQYF. The CDR3 DNA reads as TGTGCCAGCAGCCCCGCACTAGCTCGGGAGACCCAGTACTTC. The chain is built from TRBV9 and TRBJ2-4, with D maybe TRBD2 (6 bases). The last part of the DNA fits TRBJ2-5 better; the J call may be wrong. The CDR3 is 14 amino acids. Germline V lookup: CDR1 SGDLS, CDR2 YYNGEE.

In the case of this clonotype: One end of the junction is discordant with germline, which a read error may explain. The rearrangement joins TRBV20-1 to TRBJ2-5; 7 bases map to TRBD2. Germline V gene lookup returns CDR1 DFQATT and CDR2 SNEGSKA (reference sequence). The CDR3 covers 14 residues. The CDR3 sequence: CGARDPREGETQYF. DNA for the CDR3: TGCGGTGCTAGAGATCCCAGGGAGGGAGAGACCCAGTACTTC.

The chain has TRBV3-1 and TRBJ2-7; TRBD1 might be the D (6 bases). Germline loops: CDR1 LGHDT, CDR2 YNNKEL (reference sequence). This CDR3 is 13 amino acids long. Between the trimmed V and J ends, which lost 1 base and 6 bases, there was a span of 10 bases. The CDR3 bases are TGTGCCAGCAGCCAAGGGCAGGGGTTCGAGCAGTACTTC. This translates into CASSQGQGFEQYF.

V and J are TRBV10-3 and TRBJ2-3; D not resolved. CDR1 is ENHRY, CDR2 SYGVKD, per germline. V was cut by 4 bases and J by 1 base, with 9 bases left in between. The CDR3 covers 14 residues. The CDR3 here is CAISGLAGTDTQYF. CDR3 nucleotides: TGTGCCATCAGTGGATTAGCTGGCACAGATACGCAGTATTTT.

This clonotype appeared a single time. The chain is built from TRBV5-1 and TRBJ2-1; 9 nucleotides match TRBD2. The CDR3 loop spans 14 amino acids. Germline V gene lookup returns CDR1 SGHRS and CDR2 YFSETQ. V lost 7 bases and J lost 4; bases outside the gene matches: 6. CDR3 amino acids: CASALAGTYNEQFF. The CDR3 nucleotides read TGCGCCAGCGCTCTAGCGGGGACGTACAATGAGCAGTTCTTC.

The chain combines TRBV20-1 with TRBJ2-5; tentatively, D is TRBD1 (6 bases). Per the germline V gene, CDR1 is DFQATT and CDR2 is SNEGSKA (reference sequence). Trimming shortened V by 0 bases and J by 5 bases, and 16 bases separated the two germline ends. There are 15 residues in the CDR3. The CDR3 loop reads CSARDVTGFGETQYF. CDR3 in DNA: TGCAGTGCTAGAGATGTTACAGGGTTTGGGGAGACCCAGTACTTC.

The chain is built from TRBV20-1 and TRBJ2-4; 8 nucleotides match TRBD1. The closer fit of TRBJ2-7 to the DNA end suggests the J call may be wrong. The CDR3 is 15 residues long. Germline V gene data show CDR1 as DFQATT and CDR2 as SNEGSKA (reference sequence). The CDR3 protein is CSARDPRQGLSEQYF. CDR3 DNA sequence: TGCAGTGCTAGAGATCCGCGACAGGGGTTGAGCGAGCAGTACTTC.

In this sample, this clonotype turned up once. The rearrangement links TRBV5-1 to TRBJ2-7; TRBD1 matches at 8 bases. The CDR3 runs 15 residues. J was trimmed by 2 bases and V by 4 bases; bases with no gene match: 8. Germline loops: CDR1 SGHRS, CDR2 YFSETQ. The CDR3 region is CASSKGTGATYEQYF. As DNA, the CDR3 is TGCGCCAGCAGCAAAGGGACAGGTGCTACCTACGAGCAGTACTTC.

The chain links TRBV3-1 to TRBJ2-7; 11 positions match TRBD2. V was clipped by 0 bases and J by 8 bases; unmatched bases: 3. The CDR3 runs to 14 residues. Germline assignment: CDR1 LGHDT and CDR2 YNNKEL (reference sequence). CDR3 in DNA: TGTGCCAGCAGCCAAGAAGCTAGCGGGGGGAAGCAGTACTTC. Translation: CASSQEASGGKQYF.

The J gene is TRBJ1-1, the V gene TRBV11-2; possible D gene TRBD1, 5 bases. Trimming removed 3 bases at V and 0 bases at J, with 14 bases between. Germline V gene data show CDR1 as SGHAT and CDR2 as FQNNGV. The CDR3 covers 16 residues. CDR3: CASSFDSGFLNTEAFF. The CDR3 DNA reads TGTGCCAGCAGCTTTGACTCAGGGTTCTTGAACACTGAAGCTTTCTTT.

This chain uses TRBV2 with TRBJ2-3; D tentatively fits TRBD1 or TRBD2 (6 bases each). The CDR3 extends over 15 amino acids. The germline V gene has CDR1 SNHLY and CDR2 FYNNEI. Trimming took 3 bases from V and 5 from J, leaving 15 bases between them. Here the CDR3 reads CASSDFRGGLDTQYF. For the CDR3, the DNA is TGTGCCAGCAGTGACTTTCGAGGGGGGCTAGATACGCAGTATTTT.

The CDR3 region is CASTQPTDNEKLFF. In DNA, the CDR3 is TGTGCCAGCACTCAACCCACCGATAATGAAAAACTGTTTTTT. The J gene is TRBJ1-4, the V gene TRBV25-1; no clear D gene. This CDR3 region has 14 residues. Germline V gives CDR1 MGHDK, CDR2 SYGVNS. V was clipped by 7 bases and J by 4 bases, with 13 bases between them.

The genes are TRBV11-2 and TRBJ2-1; D unclear. Germline assignment: CDR1 SGHAT and CDR2 FQNNGV. The V gene lost 5 bases and the J gene lost 6 bases, with 11 bases spanning the gap. The CDR3 sequence is 13 residues long. Written as DNA, the CDR3 is TGTGCCAGCAGCCCTGGGATATTCAATGAGCAGTTCTTC. It translates to CASSPGIFNEQFF.

This clonotype was seen more than once but under ten times. The chain has TRBV12-3 or TRBV12-4 and TRBJ2-1; maybe TRBD2 (5 bases). The V gene lost 1 base and the J gene lost 9 bases, with 10 bases spanning the gap. The CDR3 totals 13 residues. CDR3 coding DNA: TGTGCCAGCAGTTTAGTACTAGACGGTGAGCAGTTCTTC. Translating it yields CASSLVLDGEQFF.

The V call is TRBV2, the J call TRBJ1-4, with TRBD1 identical over 8 bases. Germline CDR1 SNHLY, CDR2 FYNNEI. V lost 8 bases to trimming and J lost 6 bases; unmatched junction nucleotides: 8. This CDR3 spans 14 amino acids. DNA of the CDR3: TGTGCCAGCGGCCGTGGACAGGGCTATGAAAAACTGTTTTTT. It encodes CASGRGQGYEKLFF.

The J gene is TRBJ1-1, the V gene TRBV12-3 or TRBV12-4, with D unclear. Trimming removed 8 bases from V and 7 bases from J, with 8 bases in between. The CDR3 is made up of 10 amino acids. Written as DNA, the CDR3 is TGTGCCAGCGGGCGAGGTGAAGCTTTCTTT. This codes for CASGRGEAFF.

The rearrangement uses TRBV29-1 and TRBJ2-3; D unclear. The CDR3 is made up of 14 amino acids. V was pared by 6 bases and J by 2 bases, with 15 bases between. Germline assignment: CDR1 SQVTM and CDR2 ANQGSEA. The CDR3 here is CSVRVAINTDTQYF. CDR3 DNA sequence: TGCAGCGTCCGGGTGGCAATTAACACAGATACGCAGTATTTT.

The CDR3 nucleotides read TGCAGCGTGGGGGTAACAGGGGGTAATGAAAAACTGTTTTTT. It specifies CSVGVTGGNEKLFF. V gene TRBV29-1 combines with J gene TRBJ1-4, with 8 bases lining up with TRBD1. Germline CDR1 and CDR2: SQVTM and ANQGSEA. V lost 6 bases and J lost 4; bases outside the gene matches: 7. There are 14 residues in the CDR3.

This clonotype was seen at least ten times. This chain joins TRBV12-3 or TRBV12-4 and TRBJ2-5; D could derive from TRBD1 or TRBD2 (6 bases each). The CDR3 sequence is 13 residues long. V shed 4 bases and J shed 4 bases, with 10 bases lying between them. The CDR3 is CASSSWGAETQYF. CDR3 DNA: TGTGCCAGCAGTTCGTGGGGGGCAGAGACCCAGTACTTC.

This clonotype was seen only a few times. This chain links TRBV20-1 with TRBJ2-6, with D tentatively TRBD1 (6 bases). The CDR3 is 14 residues long. Trimming left V 5 bases short and J 4 bases short, with 12 bases between. CDR1 and CDR2 from the germline V gene are DFQATT and SNEGSKA (reference sequence). The CDR3 sequence is CSASPGTGANVLTF. CDR3 DNA sequence: TGCAGTGCTTCACCAGGGACAGGGGCCAACGTCCTGACTTTC.

This clonotype was counted a few times. The chain carries TRBV4-2 and TRBJ2-7; unclear D gene. CDR1 is LGHNA and CDR2 is YNFKEQ in the germline V gene. This CDR3 is 12 amino acids long. Trimming removed 0 bases from V and 5 bases from J, with 5 bases in between. CDR3 loop: CASSQEGNEQYF. The DNA for the CDR3 is TGTGCCAGCAGCCAAGAGGGGAACGAGCAGTACTTC.

This sequence joins TRBV20-1 and TRBJ2-5; the match to TRBD2 covers 10 bases. The V gene's germline CDR1 is DFQATT and CDR2 SNEGSKA (reference sequence). The CDR3 runs to 15 residues. Unmatched junction bases numbered 6, after V lost 0 bases and J lost 5 bases. The CDR3 DNA is TGCAGTGCTAGAGAAGAGCGGGGGGGCGGTGAGACCCAGTACTTC. It encodes CSAREERGGGETQYF.

This clonotype was observed a handful of times. The chain is built from TRBV27 and TRBJ1-6; tentatively, D is TRBD1 (6 bases). V was cut by 4 bases and J by 7 bases, with 11 bases left in between. Looked up from germline, CDR1 is MNHEY and CDR2 is SMNVEV (reference sequence). The CDR3 covers 14 residues. CDR3 loop: CASSWDNPNSPLHF. The CDR3 nucleotides are TGTGCCAGCAGTTGGGACAACCCAAATTCACCCCTCCACTTT.

This clonotype has a handful of counts. The gene calls are TRBV20-1 and TRBJ2-1; 11 bases map to TRBD2. The V and J ends lost 5 bases and 1 base, in that order; junction bases with no gene match: 4. The CDR3 consists of 15 residues. The germline gives CDR1 DFQATT, CDR2 SNEGSKA (reference sequence). In nucleotides, the CDR3 is TGCAGTGCTGAGGGACTAGCGGTATCCTACAATGAGCAGTTCTTC. Encoded protein: CSAEGLAVSYNEQFF.

This CDR3 is CASSEARGGRTDTQYF. CDR3 DNA: TGCGCCAGCAGCGAAGCGCGGGGGGGCCGAACAGATACGCAGTATTTT. J is TRBJ2-3 and V is TRBV4-1; 9 nucleotides match TRBD2. The CDR3 is made up of 16 amino acids. The trim removed 5 bases at V and 3 bases at J, leaving 9 bases unmatched. Germline V lookup: CDR1 MGHRA, CDR2 YSYEKL.